Described below is a single T cell receptor (beta chain) sequence and its context. This CDR3 is built from 14 residues. Germline V gene data show CDR1 as LGHNA and CDR2 as YNFKEQ. After removal of 5 bases from V and 7 bases from J, the junction contained 7 bases not matched to a gene. Original processing notes: For nucleated cells, counts were estimated from reference gene primer amplification. The assay was immunoSEQ multiplex PCR, and TCRdb's table has in-frame clones only and misses some. The DNA gave D and trimming, while V, J and clone size come from that table. The table has hundreds of thousands of clones, around 86% seen once. The data were obtained in a study of blood T cell repertoires in COVID-19. Study in general: The study drew acute and convalescent COVID-19 samples from the United States, Italy and Spain.

The clonotype originates from a woman in her 40s who had recovered from COVID-19. Sequenced material: peripheral blood. The chain employs TRBV4-2 and TRBJ1-4; 7 bases agree with TRBD1. The CDR3 loop is CASSSGQPGEKLFF. In nucleotides, the CDR3 is TGTGCCAGCAGCTCGGGACAGCCGGGTGAAAAACTGTTTTTT.